This entry features one T cell receptor (beta chain) sequence. This clone's antigen is unknown. Base qualities are not at hand, and no much larger clone is one base apart. In the germline V gene, CDR1 corresponds to MNHNS and CDR2 to SASEGT. Ends trimmed: V by 6 bases, J by 3 bases; bases unmatched to a gene: 5. The CDR3, from cysteine to phenylalanine, totals 14 residues. The DNA shown is the 42-base CDR3, in frame from base 1. The record originates from a study of cytomegalovirus exposure and HLA in healthy donors (dated by TCRdb to 2016 to 2017). At the level of the whole study: According to a later analysis, one platform produced both the roughly 130 validation repertoires and the roughly 640 repertoires of the first cohort. The study combined high-throughput TCR immunosequencing, statistical association of individual TCRs with disease status, and machine learning to predict cytomegalovirus infection status. The study was designed to test whether signatures of past pathogen exposure could be identified by cataloging public T cell receptors. Besides the first cohort of under 700 subjects, a separate validation cohort made up of roughly 120 different subjects was used. Broader findings and caveats from the paper: The authors suggested that the approach could potentially be extended to other disease states and immunological phenotypes. In vitro tests confirmed that a few of the cytomegalovirus-associated TCR beta chains recognize cytomegalovirus antigens. The classifier was reported to diagnose cytomegalovirus status with high specificity and sensitivity in both the original and validation cohorts. The validation cohort had no HLA typing available for a later analysis, so co-occurrence within that cohort was assessed over all 120 or so repertoires. Subsequent analysis determined that TCRs grouped into clusters in the first cohort also showed a tendency toward co-occurrence across the 120 or so validation repertoires, and about 94% of cluster scores exceeded 0. Most TCR sequences were seen in very few donors, while some public TCRs were found in many individuals. In the study, around 150 TCR beta chains were listed as associated with cytomegalovirus.

The library was produced with the immunoSEQ multiplex PCR assay. The original pipeline was this. To diagnose cytomegalovirus status from the catalog of TCR beta chain sequences, a statistical classification framework was built. Sourced from immuneACCESS, this table was stored by TCRdb with only in-frame sequences that have V and J called. A share of the clones is absent; for the studies checked, an unresolved V gene accounts for under half, and the remainder has no known explanation. V and J calls and clone size are given by that table; D and trimming were obtained from the DNA. In this sample the table shows approximately 220,000 clones, about nine tenths of which occur a single time. The ten largest make up 0.85% to 1.2% of the sample. Donors formed part of the validation cohort, which comprised about 130 subjects and was distinct from the first cohort of 690 or so subjects.

The TCR originated in a young woman in good health and CMV-seronegative. Material for sequencing was PBMCs. This chain joins TRBV6-1 to TRBJ2-7, and 10 bases in between align with TRBD2. The CDR3 reads CASSASGSSYEQYF. The base sequence is TGTGCCAGCAGCGCTAGCGGGAGCAGCTACGAGCAGTACTTC.